The 10 T cell receptor beta chains listed next were all sequenced from one sample in a study of cytomegalovirus exposure and HLA in healthy donors (dated by TCRdb to the late 2010s). Library method: the immunoSEQ multiplex PCR assay. For the multiplex PCR, a mixture combining 60 forward primers for TCR Vbeta segments and 13 reverse primers for TCR Jbeta segments was used. In TCRdb, the immuneACCESS table is reduced to in-frame sequences with V and J assigned. These tables do not hold every clone; where another copy was compared, an unresolved V gene accounts for under half, and the others remain unexplained. Counted in this sample were tens of thousands of clones; 65% to 90% of them appeared once. Together, the top ten hold 3.5% to 4% of the sample. Sequenced: PBMCs. These receptors originate from a woman under 30 in good health and CMV-seronegative.

The rearrangement links TRBV11-3 to TRBJ2-5, with D perhaps TRBD1 (6 bases). Looked up from germline, CDR1 is SGHNT and CDR2 is YENEEA. CDR3 size: 14 residues. V was shortened by 6 bases and J by 4 bases, with 15 bases between the two germline ends. CDR3 bases: TGTGCCAGCAGTCGTAACTCAGGGGTAGAGACCCAGTACTTC. Protein sequence: CASSRNSGVETQYF.

This chain joins TRBV21-1 and TRBJ2-1; the table assigns TRBD2, which was not confirmed against the DNA. TRBV21-1 corresponds to a pseudogene. CDR3 length: 20 amino acids. CDR3 bases: TGTGCCAGCAGCAAATTAGCTAGCGGGGCCTTACCGGGAGGGGCAGTTGAGCAGTTCTTC. It encodes CASSKLASGALPGGAVEQFF.

The rearrangement links TRBV5-1 to TRBJ2-2; D is possibly TRBD2 (6 bases). The CDR3 is 13 residues long. In germline, CDR1 is SGHRS, CDR2 YFSETQ. The V and J ends lost 7 bases and 2 bases respectively, with 9 bases between them. CDR3 loop: CASARGNTGELFF. CDR3 nucleotides: TGCGCCAGCGCGCGGGGCAACACCGGGGAGCTGTTTTTT. The full variable domain, completed using reference TRBV5-1 and TRBJ2-2, is KAGVTQTPRYLIKTRGQQVTLSCSPISGHRSVSWYQQTPGQGLQFLFEYFSETQRNKGNFPGRFSGRQFSNSRSEMNVSTLELGDSALYLCASARGNTGELFFGEGSRLTVL.

The V gene is TRBV6-5, the J gene TRBJ2-2, with 8 bases lining up with TRBD1. The CDR3 extends over 15 amino acids. Germline trimming cut 8 bases from V and 1 base from J; bases unmatched to any gene: 6. Germline CDR1 MNHEY, CDR2 SVGAGI. CDR3 bases: TGTGCCAGCGGGCCCGGGACAGGGAACACCGGGGAGCTGTTTTTT. Amino acid sequence: CASGPGTGNTGELFF.

This clone was detected a few times. The chain combines TRBV14 with TRBJ1-1; D may be TRBD1 (5 bases). V lost 1 base and J 2 bases, leaving 14 bases between the germline ends. This CDR3 is built from 16 residues. Germline CDR1 reads SGHDN; CDR2 reads FVKESK. CDR3 sequence reads: CASSQVGTGSNTEAFF. CDR3 sequence (DNA): TGTGCCAGCAGCCAAGTAGGTACAGGATCAAACACTGAAGCTTTCTTT.

This clone has just one count. This sequence joins TRBV11-2 and TRBJ1-2; possible D gene TRBD1, 6 bases. Between the trimmed V and J ends, which lost 4 bases and 5 bases, there was a span of 11 bases. The CDR3 is 13 amino acids. In germline, CDR1 is SGHAT, CDR2 FQNNGV. The CDR3 is CASSSDRTYGYTF. The DNA for the CDR3 is TGTGCCAGCAGCTCAGACAGGACATATGGCTACACCTTC. Complete variable domain (other parts from reference TRBV11-2 and TRBJ1-2): EAGVAQSPRYKIIEKRQSVAFWCNPISGHATLYWYQQILGQGPKLLIQFQNNGVVDDSQLPKDRFSAERLKGVDSTLKIQPAKLEDSAVYLCASSSDRTYGYTFGSGTRLTVV.

In its sample, this clone was seen a few times. The J gene is TRBJ2-5, the V gene TRBV6-5; D is undetermined. Matching the DNA end better, TRBJ2-7 makes the J call doubtful. Germline values: CDR1 MNHEY, CDR2 SVGAGI. The CDR3 runs to 14 residues. Here the CDR3 reads CASSYSGSPYEQYF. The CDR3 DNA is TGTGCCAGCAGTTACTCGGGCAGTCCCTACGAGCAGTACTTC.

This sequence joins TRBV6-5 and TRBJ2-7; TRBD1 aligns across 11 bases. Germline lookup yields CDR1 MNHEY and CDR2 SVGAGI. Trimming cost V 5 bases and J 3 bases; bases outside gene matches: 6. This CDR3 has 15 amino acids. The CDR3 DNA sequence: TGTGCCAGCAGTACGACCGGGACAGGGGGCTACGAGCAGTACTTC. It yields the protein CASSTTGTGGYEQYF.

V is TRBV30 and J is TRBJ2-3, with a possible D match to TRBD2 (6 bases). Germline V gene lookup returns CDR1 GTSNPN and CDR2 SVGIG (reference sequence). CDR3 length: 14 residues. The ends were cut back, 6 bases at V and 2 bases at J, with 15 bases in the middle. In DNA, the CDR3 is TGTGCCTGCCCCACGGGCGGGGCCACAGATACGCAGTATTTT. It yields the protein CACPTGGATDTQYF.

CDR3 DNA sequence: TGTGCCAGCTCCTCAGCAGGGGGCCAGTTATCTGGGGCCAACGTCCTGACTTTC. Translating it yields CASSSAGGQLSGANVLTF. The rearrangement uses TRBV27 and TRBJ2-6, with 8 bases lining up with TRBD1. The germline V gene has CDR1 MNHEY and CDR2 SMNVEV (reference sequence). V lost 8 bases, J lost 1 base, and 13 bases stayed unmatched. The CDR3 consists of 18 residues.